This T cell receptor beta chain emerged from a study of ipilimumab plus nivolumab after autologous stem cell transplantation. Germline V gene sequence: CDR1 SGHTA, CDR2 FQGNSA. The V gene end was trimmed by 4 bases and the J gene end by 8 bases; junction bases not matched to a gene: 2. The CDR3 is 12 amino acids. Data came from immunoSEQ multiplex PCR; TCRdb stores just in-frame clones and leaves some out. The table has around 84,000 clones, 75% to 85% seen once. The receptor was isolated from a male donor with diffuse large B-cell lymphoma. The specimen was PBMCs, collected in a trial of ipilimumab plus nivolumab as post-transplant consolidation. The chain uses TRBV7-2 and TRBJ1-2; the match to TRBD1 covers 9 bases. The CDR3 nucleotides read TGTGCCAGCAGCTGGGGGACAGGGGGCTACACCTTC. The encoded protein is CASSWGTGGYTF.